The 18 T cell receptor beta chains below all came from one sample that was sequenced in a study of response to subunit inactivated influenza vaccine. TCRdb redid the calling of the RT-PCR reads with MiXCR, one entry per CDR3 protein. This sample carries 600,000 to 850,000 distinct CDR3 sequences, approximately 14% of them seen once, and the ten largest clones take less than 8.5%. Sequences were derived from PBMCs from blood, sampled around 15 days before vaccination. These receptors were taken from a man aged 45-65 years who received an inactivated influenza vaccine.

The chain carries TRBV4-3 and TRBJ2-2; 7 nucleotides line up with TRBD1. The CDR3 has 16 amino acids. V lost 1 base, J lost 7 bases, and 9 bases stayed unmatched. Germline CDR1 LGHNA, CDR2 YSLEER. The CDR3 spells CASSQGRHTGVGELFF. The CDR3 DNA follows: TGCGCCAGCAGCCAAGGGCGACATACAGGGGTCGGGGAGCTGTTTTTT.

This clonotype has ten or more counts. V and J are TRBV12-3 or TRBV12-4 and TRBJ2-5; D gene uncertain. V lost 3 bases and J 2 bases, leaving 13 bases between the germline ends. This CDR3 region has 15 residues. CDR3 protein: CASSFSLNKQETQYF. CDR3 in DNA: TGTGCCAGCAGTTTTTCCCTCAACAAACAAGAGACCCAGTACTTC.

This sequence joins TRBV7-2 and TRBJ1-4; possible D gene TRBD1, 5 bases. V dropped 3 bases and J dropped 7 bases, with 12 bases sitting between them. The CDR3 sequence is 14 residues long. Germline V gene lookup returns CDR1 SGHTA and CDR2 FQGNSA. Here the CDR3 reads CASSFQGGGEKLFF. DNA of the CDR3: TGTGCCAGCAGCTTCCAGGGAGGAGGTGAAAAACTGTTTTTT.

The genes are TRBV6-6 and TRBJ1-1; D gene ambiguous. Per the germline V gene, CDR1 is MNHNY and CDR2 is SVGAGI (reference sequence). There are 13 residues in the CDR3. Trimming took 7 bases from V and 2 from J, leaving 11 bases between them. The CDR3 DNA is TGTGCCAGCACCAAATCGGGAAACACTGAAGCTTTCTTT. It translates to CASTKSGNTEAFF.

This clonotype showed up just a few times. This chain joins TRBV5-1 and TRBJ2-1; the D gene is possibly TRBD2 (5 bases). The CDR3 is 14 residues long. Germline V gene lookup returns CDR1 SGHRS and CDR2 YFSETQ. Trimming took 2 bases from V and 6 from J, leaving 12 bases between them. The CDR3 loop reads CASSFTGNSNEQFF. The CDR3 region has the DNA TGCGCCAGCAGCTTTACGGGGAACAGCAATGAGCAGTTCTTC. The variable domain in full, with the rest retrieved from reference TRBV5-1 and TRBJ2-1, is KAGVTQTPRYLIKTRGQQVTLSCSPISGHRSVSWYQQTPGQGLQFLFEYFSETQRNKGNFPGRFSGRQFSNSRSEMNVSTLELGDSALYLCASSFTGNSNEQFFGPGTRLTVL.

This chain connects TRBV28 to TRBJ1-1; 9 bases are a match to TRBD1. The junction had 2 bases not matched to a gene; V was cut back by 4 bases and J by 5 bases. The CDR3 loop spans 13 amino acids. Germline values: CDR1 MDHEN, CDR2 SYDVKM. CDR3 nucleotide sequence: TGTGCCAGCAGTTGGACAGGGGTAACTGAAGCTTTCTTT. This encodes CASSWTGVTEAFF.

This clonotype was recorded many times. The genes are TRBV5-1 and TRBJ2-7; TRBD1 aligns across 10 bases. V lost 4 bases and J lost 6; bases outside the gene matches: 4. The CDR3 spans 13 residues. Germline lookup yields CDR1 SGHRS and CDR2 YFSETQ. As DNA, the CDR3 is TGCGCCAGCAGCGACCGGGACAGGGGCGAGCAGTACTTC. It yields the protein CASSDRDRGEQYF.

About this clonotype: The conserved phenylalanine or tryptophan normally closing the CDR3 is absent here, so this likely arose from a read error. The chain uses TRBV3-1 and TRBJ1-2, with 7 bases that match TRBD1. J gave up 5 bases and V 3 bases, and 9 bases lay outside the gene matches. Germline-derived CDR1 and CDR2 are LGHDT and YNNKEL (reference sequence). The CDR3 is 15 amino acids. In DNA form, the CDR3 reads TGTGCCAGCAGCCAGGATACCGGGACAGCTTATGGCTACACCTTA. Translation gives CASSQDTGTAYGYTL.

The chain combines TRBV6-1 with TRBJ2-5; D perhaps matches TRBD2 (5 bases). Per the germline V gene, CDR1 is MNHNS and CDR2 is SASEGT. With 7 bases removed from V and 1 base from J, the gap between germline ends came to 13 bases. The CDR3 is 14 amino acids. The CDR3 bases are TGTGCCAGCATCCTTGGACTGGGCCAAGAGACCCAGTACTTC. Its protein product is CASILGLGQETQYF.

The V gene is TRBV20-1, the J gene TRBJ1-5, with TRBD1 identical over 7 bases. The CDR3 totals 14 residues. Looked up from germline, CDR1 is DFQATT and CDR2 is SNEGSKA (reference sequence). After removal of 3 bases from V and 6 bases from J, the junction contained 8 bases not matched to a gene. The CDR3 nucleotides are TGCAGTGCTAGCCAAGGGGGCGGGGGTCAGCCCCAGCATTTT. Residues: CSASQGGGGQPQHF.

This clonotype has ten or more counts. The genes are TRBV29-1 and TRBJ2-1; D may match TRBD1 or TRBD2 (5 bases each). The CDR3 sequence is 11 residues long. The V gene's germline CDR1 is SQVTM and CDR2 ANQGSEA. With 6 bases removed from V and 4 bases from J, the gap between germline ends came to 7 bases. The CDR3 DNA reads TGCAGCGTGGGGGTTTACAATGAGCAGTTCTTC. The encoded protein is CSVGVYNEQFF.

To note about this clonotype: This may stem from a read error, because a much larger clone lies one nucleotide away. The gene calls are TRBV10-3 and TRBJ2-7; 11 bases fit TRBD1. Germline V gene lookup returns CDR1 ENHRY and CDR2 SYGVKD. This CDR3 spans 14 amino acids. The CDR3 nucleotides read TGTGCCATCAGTGGGACAGGGGGCTTCTACGAGAAGTACTTC. Amino acids: CAISGTGGFYEKYF.

This clonotype was seen a few times. CDR3 loop: CSATQGGLYNEQFF. CDR3 DNA sequence: TGCAGTGCAACCCAGGGGGGACTTTACAATGAGCAGTTCTTC. The V call is TRBV20-1, the J call TRBJ2-1, with a weak D call TRBD1 (7 bases). The CDR3 is 14 amino acids. The V end lost 6 bases, the J end lost 4 bases, and 16 bases lay between the germline ends. Germline assignment: CDR1 DFQATT and CDR2 SNEGSKA (reference sequence).

This clonotype has only a few counts. The chain is built from TRBV27 and TRBJ2-4, with 8 bases fitting TRBD1. CDR1 is MNHEY and CDR2 is SMNVEV in the germline V gene (reference sequence). The ends lost 3 bases at V and 3 bases at J; junction bases unmatched: 10. The CDR3 is 17 residues long. Here the CDR3 reads CASSLTGDPTHKNIQYF. CDR3 coding DNA: TGTGCCAGCAGTTTGACAGGGGATCCCACCCACAAAAACATTCAGTACTTC.

The sample holds a few counts of this clonotype. The rearrangement uses TRBV4-1 and TRBJ1-2; 7 bases line up with TRBD1. The CDR3 consists of 15 residues. CDR1 is MGHRA, CDR2 YSYEKL, per germline. V shed 4 bases and J 5 bases; nucleotides not matched to a gene: 10. CDR3 nucleotide sequence: TGCGCCAGCAGCCCTCCCCGACAGGGCGGGTATGGCTACACCTTC. It encodes CASSPPRQGGYGYTF.

For the CDR3, the DNA is TGCGCCAGCAGCCGACAGTATCGAGAGACCCAGTACTTC. It is translated as CASSRQYRETQYF. The chain carries TRBV5-1 and TRBJ2-5, with a weak D call TRBD1 (5 bases). Trimming removed 4 bases from V and 4 bases from J, with 11 bases in between. CDR1 is SGHRS, CDR2 YFSETQ, per germline. The CDR3 is made up of 13 amino acids. Together with reference TRBV5-1 and TRBJ2-5, the CDR3 gives the full variable domain: KAGVTQTPRYLIKTRGQQVTLSCSPISGHRSVSWYQQTPGQGLQFLFEYFSETQRNKGNFPGRFSGRQFSNSRSEMNVSTLELGDSALYLCASSRQYRETQYFGPGTRLLVL.

The chain joins TRBV27 to TRBJ2-1; unclear D gene. The CDR3 length is 13 residues. Germline V gene lookup returns CDR1 MNHEY and CDR2 SMNVEV (reference sequence). V was shortened by 3 bases and J by 0 bases, with 3 bases between the two germline ends. Here the CDR3 DNA reads TGTGCCAGCAGTTTCTTCTCCTACAATGAGCAGTTCTTC. It specifies CASSFFSYNEQFF.

This clonotype was counted a few times. The V call is TRBV5-1, the J call TRBJ2-7; 10 nucleotides align to TRBD2. The CDR3 totals 15 residues. Looked up from germline, CDR1 is SGHRS and CDR2 is YFSETQ. The ends lost 4 bases at V and 1 base at J; junction bases unmatched: 5. CDR3 loop: CASSTGLADSYEQYF. In nucleotides, the CDR3 is TGCGCCAGCAGCACCGGACTAGCGGATTCCTACGAGCAGTACTTC. Filled out from reference TRBV5-1 and TRBJ2-7, the complete variable domain reads KAGVTQTPRYLIKTRGQQVTLSCSPISGHRSVSWYQQTPGQGLQFLFEYFSETQRNKGNFPGRFSGRQFSNSRSEMNVSTLELGDSALYLCASSTGLADSYEQYFGPGTRLTVT.